A few counts support the clone carrying this TCR beta chain. Its antigen is not identified. The length of the CDR3 is 15 residues. Trimming left V 2 bases short and J 0 bases short, with 10 bases between. Germline values: CDR1 SGHTA, CDR2 FQGNSA. In TCRdb, the RT-PCR reads were re-called with MiXCR into one record per CDR3 protein. The table records approximately 730,000 distinct CDR3 sequences, about 15% of them present only once. The sample comes from a study of response to subunit inactivated influenza vaccine. Whole-study findings and limits: The authors proposed limited new T cell recruitment per seasonal influenza vaccination.

This chain links TRBV7-2 with TRBJ1-2, with a weak D call TRBD1 (6 bases). This receptor was obtained from a man aged 45-65 years who received an inactivated influenza vaccine. Source: PBMCs from blood, taken around two weeks before vaccination. The CDR3 DNA follows: TGTGCCAGCAGCTTAAACAGGGCCACTAACTATGGCTACACCTTC. Its translation: CASSLNRATNYGYTF.